This TCR beta chain was sequenced during a study of human T cells and chemical hapten exposure (dated by TCRdb to the early 2020s). Describing the broader study: Libraries were combined into a pool for sequencing, and differences in TCR yield between samples came mainly from small differences in library volumes within the pool. Peripheral blood TCR repertoire changes were tracked in vivo in alopecia patients during primary and secondary sensitization to the hapten diphenylcyclopropenone (DPC). Each blood RNA sample was used to sequence both TCR alpha and TCR beta chains.

Unfractionated whole blood was collected in Tempus Blood RNA tubes, and total RNA was extracted from that blood. Five or six healthy volunteers served as TCR sequencing controls and were bled at day 0, 2 weeks and 6 weeks. As to this clonotype: Its antigen is still unknown. No qualities accompany the bases; no much larger clone lies one base away.

V is cut back by 2 bases and J by 3 bases, with 1 base in the junction unmatched. The germline V gene sets CDR1 to MDHEN and CDR2 to SYDVKM. From cysteine to phenylalanine, the CDR3 is 14 amino acids long. Left in the record is the CDR3 DNA by itself, 42 bases read in frame from the first base. Results and caveats for the whole study, not just this receptor: The number of TCRs above 1 in 1000 frequency did not change with DPC sensitization; there was no evidence of global repertoire structure alterations. Repeated subsampling changed both the strength of the expansion versus patch-test correlation and the threshold at which the correlation became significant.

Libraries were constructed by 5' RACE. For sequencing, an Illumina MiSeq was employed. Library preparation attached unique molecular identifiers to individual cDNA molecules for quantitative, reproducible TCR counting. The source study handled its data this way. A median of roughly 100,000 TCRs per sample was observed, with a range of roughly 20,000 to 750,000. The Decombinator software suite was used to annotate V, J and CDR3 in the TCR reads. For the PS versus PT1 abundance plots, all samples were subsampled to the same number of TCRs (28,000). TCRs were defined as expanded if absent before sensitization and observed at least eight times at the 2-week time point. The raw public data were reprocessed by TCRdb itself: fastp quality trimming at Q25, MiXCR clonotype calling, in-frame beta chains only. Every CDR3 protein is listed once, alongside the most common genes and DNA of its rows. TCRdb's processing, not the authors' own work, is the source of the V and J calls. Recorded for this sample are 110,000 or so distinct CDR3 sequences; approximately 20% of them occurred a single time. Of the sample, 2.8% is held by the ten largest clones.

The chain couples TRBV28 to TRBJ1-1, and 9 bases in between align with TRBD1. The receptor was isolated from a human donor in good health. The bases are TGTGCCAGCAGTTTAGACAGGGGGTACACTGAAGCTTTCTTT. Its protein reads: CASSLDRGYTEAFF.